The 8 T cell receptor beta chains listed next were all sequenced from one sample in a study of CD8 T cells in ankylosing spondylitis. Findings and limits, study-wide: The study identified a TCR beta motif of under 10 highly homologous variants that appeared characteristic of ankylosing spondylitis blood.

Their antigens are not known. TCRdb re-called the 5' RACE reads through MiXCR, storing one row per CDR3 protein. The profile shows about 700,000 distinct CDR3 sequences, around 20% of them singletons. The sample taken for sequencing was blood, either unsorted or a sorted T cell fraction (not recorded which). All receptors come from a male donor with ankylosing spondylitis.

This sequence joins TRBV9 and TRBJ2-4; 10 bases line up with TRBD1. This CDR3 has 18 amino acids. CDR1 is SGDLS and CDR2 is YYNGEE in the germline V gene. V shed 3 bases, J shed 0 bases, and the junction held 9 bases outside the gene matches. CDR3 sequence reads: CASSAGTGDILAKNIQYF. The CDR3 bases are TGTGCCAGCAGCGCCGGGACAGGGGATATTTTAGCCAAAAACATTCAGTACTTC.

This clonotype was recorded a few times. The chain has TRBV4-1 and TRBJ2-7, with 9 bases aligning to TRBD1. The junction had 7 bases not matched to a gene; V was cut back by 3 bases and J by 4 bases. Germline loops: CDR1 MGHRA, CDR2 YSYEKL. There are 15 residues in the CDR3. The CDR3 DNA follows: TGCGCCAGCAGCCAGGGACAGGGTCGCATATACGAGCAGTACTTC. It codes for CASSQGQGRIYEQYF.

This sequence joins TRBV7-8 and TRBJ1-2; 8 positions agree with TRBD1. V shed 6 bases and J 4 bases; nucleotides not matched to a gene: 10. The CDR3 has 15 residues. CDR1 and CDR2 from the germline V gene are SGHVS and FQNEAQ. CDR3 coding DNA: TGTGCCAGCAGAAAAGGCGGACAGGGACCCTATGGCTACACCTTC. Protein: CASRKGGQGPYGYTF.

V gene TRBV5-1 combines with J gene TRBJ2-7; 9 bases match TRBD1. Trimming removed 0 bases from V and 2 bases from J; junction bases left unmatched: 3. This CDR3 contains 15 residues. Germline assignment: CDR1 SGHRS and CDR2 YFSETQ. In DNA, the CDR3 is TGCGCCAGCAGCTTGGAGGGACAGGGTCCCTACGAGCAGTACTTC. This codes for CASSLEGQGPYEQYF.

This clonotype has just a few counts. The rearrangement uses TRBV6-1 and TRBJ1-4; maybe TRBD1 (5 bases). The CDR3 consists of 16 residues. Between the trimmed V and J ends, which lost 6 bases and 5 bases, there was a span of 19 bases. Germline values: CDR1 MNHNS, CDR2 SASEGT. The CDR3 is CASRIEYGTGNEKLFF. The CDR3 DNA follows: TGTGCCAGCAGAATAGAGTATGGGACGGGGAATGAAAAACTGTTTTTT.

This clonotype was picked up a small number of times. The chain joins TRBV29-1 to TRBJ2-3, with 9 bases identical to TRBD1. From germline, CDR1 is SQVTM and CDR2 ANQGSEA. The J segment lost 2 bases and the V segment lost 7 bases, leaving 7 bases of the junction unmatched. This CDR3 region has 14 residues. The CDR3, as DNA: TGCAGCGGCCGGACAGGGGCGACCACAGATACGCAGTATTTT. Translation gives CSGRTGATTDTQYF.

J is TRBJ1-6 and V is TRBV27, with D uncertain. Germline values: CDR1 MNHEY, CDR2 SMNVEV (reference sequence). The CDR3 contains 17 residues. V lost 5 bases, J lost 2 bases, and 16 bases lay in between. CDR3 loop: CASSDVWTGTYNSPLHF. The CDR3 nucleotides read TGTGCCAGCAGTGATGTCTGGACGGGGACCTATAATTCACCCCTCCACTTT.

A few counts support this clonotype. The rearrangement links TRBV15 to TRBJ2-5; tentative D call: TRBD1 (5 bases). Trimming stripped 6 bases from V and 7 bases from J, with 27 bases between. Germline V gene lookup returns CDR1 LNHNV and CDR2 YYDKDF (reference sequence). The CDR3 is 17 amino acids. CDR3 sequence: CATSPPVSPMVRGTQYF. The CDR3 nucleotides are TGTGCCACCAGTCCCCCCGTGTCGCCAATGGTTAGGGGGACCCAGTACTTC.